These T cell receptor beta chains were read from a single sample in a study of blood T cell repertoires in COVID-19. TCRdb keeps only in-frame clones here, not all; method: immunoSEQ multiplex PCR. The sample has roughly 500,000 clones; approximately 85% are singletons. Sequenced: peripheral blood. These receptor sequences come from a human donor in a cohort sampled during active COVID-19. Each CDR3 is given with its conserved first and last residue. A D gene is named only where the DNA matches it firmly. A row's size may be missing; if present it is once, few, many or a size class.

clone_size	d_call	v_call	j_call	cdr3_nt	cdr3_aa
-	TRBD1	TRBV7-3	TRBJ2-1	TGTGCCACCCGGGCAGGGGGCTCGAATGAGCAGTTCTTC	CATRAGGSNEQFF
-	TRBD2	TRBV4-3	TRBJ2-3	TGCGCCAGCAGCCAGGGACTAGCAGTAGATACGCAGTATTTT	CASSQGLAVDTQYF
-	-	TRBV30	TRBJ2-3	TGTGCCTGGAGTGCCCTCCCTCGTACAGATACGCAGTATTTT	CAWSALPRTDTQYF
-	-	TRBV5-4	TRBJ1-1	TGTGCCAGCAGCTTGACTAACGCTGAAGCTTTCTTT	CASSLTNAEAFF
-	TRBD1	TRBV5-1	TRBJ2-7	TGCGCCAGCAGCTTGGAGGGACAGGGGGGCTACGAGCAGTACTTC	CASSLEGQGGYEQYF
-	TRBD1	TRBV7-3	TRBJ2-1	TGTGCCAGCAGAGTCCAACCCAGGGGGCTCGATGAGCAGTTCTTC	CASRVQPRGLDEQFF
-	-	TRBV19	TRBJ2-3	TGTGCCAGTATTGGAGGGAACACAGATACGCAGTATTTT	CASIGGNTDTQYF
-	-	TRBV27	TRBJ1-5	TGTGCCAGCAGCAGAGTAGCAGGCAATCAGCCCCAGCATTTT	CASSRVAGNQPQHF
-	TRBD1	TRBV3-1/TRBV3-2	TRBJ2-4	TGTGCCAGCAGCCTCCAGGGGGTCTTCCCAAAAAACATTCAGTACTTC	CASSLQGVFPKNIQYF
-	TRBD1	TRBV12-5	TRBJ2-2	TGTGCTAGTGGTTTGAGGACAGGGGGAACCGGGGAGCTGTTTTTT	CASGLRTGGTGELFF
-	-	TRBV2	TRBJ1-4	TGTGCCAGCTCCGCGGGGTACAATGAAAAACTGTTTTTT	CASSAGYNEKLFF
-	-	TRBV29-1	TRBJ2-5	TGCAGCGTTGCAAGGGGCCAAGAGACCCAGTACTTC	CSVARGQETQYF
-	-	TRBV5-4	TRBJ1-1	TGTGCCAGCAGCCCTTCACCCAGACAAAACACTGAAGCTTTCTTT	CASSPSPRQNTEAFF
-	TRBD2	TRBV2	TRBJ2-1	TGTGCCAGCCCGCAGCGGGGAGGAAATGAGCAGTTCTTC	CASPQRGGNEQFF
-	-	TRBV28	TRBJ1-3	TGTGCCAGCAGTTTATTTTGGGCAGGGTCGGGCACTGGAAACACCATATATTTT	CASSLFWAGSGTGNTIYF
-	TRBD1	TRBV4-3	TRBJ2-2	TGCGCCAGCAGCCAGAGGGGACAGGGGGCCGGGGAGCTGTTTTTT	CASSQRGQGAGELFF
once	-	TRBV30	TRBJ1-3	TGTGCCTGGAGTGTAGGGGATTCAGGAAACACCATATATTTT	CAWSVGDSGNTIYF
-	-	TRBV7-2	TRBJ2-7	TGTGCCAGCAGCGCGGCAGCAGTCTCCTACGAGCAGTACTTC	CASSAAAVSYEQYF
-	-	TRBV6-5	TRBJ1-1	TGTGCCAGCAGTTTGGGACACCCGAACACTGAAGCTTTCTTT	CASSLGHPNTEAFF
-	TRBD1	TRBV5-1	TRBJ2-3	TGCGCCAGCACTAGGACAGGGGGAACAGATACGCAGTATTTT	CASTRTGGTDTQYF
once	-	TRBV5-4	TRBJ1-2	TGTGCCAGCAGCATACGGGACTTTGGCGGGTATGGCTACACCTTC	CASSIRDFGGYGYTF
-	TRBD1	TRBV7-7	TRBJ2-2	TGTGCTAGCAGCGTTACAGGGGGGAACACCGGGGAGCTGTTTTTT	CASSVTGGNTGELFF
once	TRBD2	TRBV7-3	TRBJ2-3	TGTGCCAGCAGCCGGCCGGGACTAGCGGGGGAGCCTAGCACAGATACGCAGTATTTT	CASSRPGLAGEPSTDTQYF
-	-	TRBV6-5	TRBJ2-1	TGTGCCAGCACTAGAGGTGGCGGCTTAAATGAGCAGTTCTTC	CASTRGGGLNEQFF
few	TRBD2	TRBV27	TRBJ2-5	TGTGCCAGCAGTTTAAACTTAGCGGGAGGGCCTGGAGCCCAGTACTTC	CASSLNLAGGPGAQYF
-	TRBD2	TRBV5-1	TRBJ2-1	TGCGCCAGCAGCTTGACGTCTAGCGGGAGGGCCAATGAGCAGTTCTTC	CASSLTSSGRANEQFF
once	-	TRBV5-1	TRBJ1-2	TGCGCCAGCAGCTTGTCCGGACAGAACTATGGCTACACCTTC	CASSLSGQNYGYTF
many	TRBD1	TRBV7-9	TRBJ2-1	TGTGCCAGCAGTTCCGGGACAGGGTCAAGTTTCTTC	CASSSGTGSSFF
-	-	TRBV25-1	TRBJ1-2	TGTGCCAGCAGTGAATGGGCTGGGTATGGCTACACCTTC	CASSEWAGYGYTF
few	TRBD1	TRBV5-1	TRBJ1-4	TGCGCCAGCAGCCTGACAGGGGTTGGGCCTAATGAAAAACTGTTTTTT	CASSLTGVGPNEKLFF
-	-	TRBV19	TRBJ2-7	TGTGCCGTATCGGCGGAGTACGAGCAGTACTTC	CAVSAEYEQYF
-	TRBD2	TRBV6-1	TRBJ2-5	TGTGCCAGCAGTGAAAGCGGGAGTAGGGAGACCCAGTACTTC	CASSESGSRETQYF
-	-	TRBV6-5	TRBJ1-5	TGTGCCAGCAGTTACTCAACGAACTGGCCCCAGCATTTT	CASSYSTNWPQHF
-	TRBD2	TRBV7-9	TRBJ2-2	TGTGCCAGCAGCTTTGGGCTAGCGGGGAACACCGGGGAGCTGTTTTTT	CASSFGLAGNTGELFF
-	TRBD1	TRBV11-2	TRBJ2-5	TGTGCCAGCAGCACGGGACAGCGACAAGAGACCCAGTACTTC	CASSTGQRQETQYF
-	TRBD1	TRBV5-4	TRBJ2-7	TGTGCCAGCAGCCCCGGGACAGGGTTTTATTTC	CASSPGTGFYF
-	-	TRBV18	TRBJ1-1	TGTGCCAGCTCACCTATAAGGGGGAGAGGCACTGAAGCTTTCTTT	CASSPIRGRGTEAFF
-	TRBD1	TRBV15	TRBJ2-5	TGTGCCACCAGCCCCGATGACAGGGTTAGGGTTCAAGAGACCCAGTACTTC	CATSPDDRVRVQETQYF
-	TRBD2	TRBV10-2	TRBJ2-5	TGCGCCAGCAGTACGACTAGCGGGAGGTCCGGGCAAGAGACCCAGTACTTC	CASSTTSGRSGQETQYF
-	TRBD1	TRBV25-1	TRBJ2-5	TGTGCCAGCAGTGAATCTGGGACAGGGGTCAACCAAGAGACCCAGTACTTC	CASSESGTGVNQETQYF
-	-	TRBV6-5	TRBJ1-5	TGTGCCAGCAGTACAGGGACCTGGCAGCCCCAGCATTTT	CASSTGTWQPQHF
-	-	TRBV11-3	TRBJ2-2	TGTGCCAGCAGCTTAGATGCTGGCAGGGTCGTTACCGGGGAGCTGTTTTTT	CASSLDAGRVVTGELFF
-	-	TRBV11-3	TRBJ2-2	TGTGCCAGCAGCTTAGGTTCCAGGGGAAAGCTGTTTTTT	CASSLGSRGKLFF
-	-	TRBV3-1/TRBV3-2	TRBJ2-3	TGTGCCAGCAGCGATTTTGGGGCCGGAGATACGCAGTATTTT	CASSDFGAGDTQYF
-	TRBD2	TRBV4-2	TRBJ2-7	TGTGCCAGCAGCCAGAAACTAGCGGGAGCTTTTGACGAGCAGTACTTC	CASSQKLAGAFDEQYF
-	-	TRBV5-1	TRBJ2-7	TGCGCCAGCAGCTCGAGGACTGGAGGTAGCTCCTACGAGCAGTACTTC	CASSSRTGGSSYEQYF
-	TRBD1	TRBV2	TRBJ1-6	TGTGCCAGCAGTAGACAGGGTTTAACTCTCGGCTCACCCCTCCACTTT	CASSRQGLTLGSPLHF
few	-	TRBV11-3	TRBJ2-4	TGTGCCAGCAGCTCAGGGTCCGGAAACATTCAGTACTTC	CASSSGSGNIQYF
-	-	TRBV7-8	TRBJ1-3	TGTGCCAGCAGCTTAACTGGCAGGGGATCTGGAAACACCATATATTTT	CASSLTGRGSGNTIYF
-	TRBD1	TRBV5-6	TRBJ2-7	TGTGCCAGCAGCTTTACAGGGGGGTACGAGCAGTACTTC	CASSFTGGYEQYF
-	TRBD1	TRBV30	TRBJ1-2	TGTGCCTGGAGTTTATGGGGACAGGGAGAGGGCTACACCTTC	CAWSLWGQGEGYTF
-	TRBD1	TRBV6-5	TRBJ2-7	TGTGCCAGCACCCGGACAGGGACCGGCGAGCAGTACTTC	CASTRTGTGEQYF
few	-	TRBV7-8	TRBJ1-4	TGTGCCAGCAGCTTAGGGGGTGGGAGCGAAAAACTGTTTTTT	CASSLGGGSEKLFF
-	-	TRBV30	TRBJ1-6	TGTGCCTGGCAGGGTCCAGGGAATTCACCCCTCCACTTT	CAWQGPGNSPLHF
-	TRBD2	TRBV5-4	TRBJ2-7	TGTGCCAGCAGCCTCAACCCGACTAGCGGGAGTGGGGAGCAGTACTTC	CASSLNPTSGSGEQYF
few	-	TRBV28	TRBJ1-5	TGTGCCAGCAGTTTGCAGGGCATACTCCTCAATCAGCCCCAGCATTTT	CASSLQGILLNQPQHF
-	-	TRBV7-9	TRBJ1-2	TGTGCCAGCAGCTTAGATGCGACAGTAATAGGGTATGGCTACACCTTC	CASSLDATVIGYGYTF
-	TRBD2	TRBV18	TRBJ2-1	TGTGCCAGCTCACCCCTTAGGGCGGGAGCATACAATGAGCAGTTCTTC	CASSPLRAGAYNEQFF
-	TRBD2	TRBV6-6	TRBJ2-1	TGTGCCAGCAGGCTGGGACTAGCGGGAGAGGGTGAGCAGTTCTTC	CASRLGLAGEGEQFF
-	TRBD1	TRBV27	TRBJ2-7	TGTGCCAGCAGTTTAGGACAGGGAGCCCCCTACGAGCAGTACTTC	CASSLGQGAPYEQYF